One and the same sample provided the 32 T cell receptor beta chains below, sequenced in a study of early T cells in non-severe SARS-CoV-2 infection. TCRdb called the 5' RACE reads again in MiXCR, with one record for every CDR3 protein. This table has more than 95,000 distinct CDR3 sequences, about 15% appearing once. The source material was whole blood. All receptors come from an adult who was a healthcare worker with PCR-confirmed SARS-CoV-2 infection or an uninfected control (not recorded which).

The chain employs TRBV7-3 and TRBJ1-2; 7 bases are a match to TRBD1. CDR1 SGHTA and CDR2 FQGTGA come from the germline V gene. The CDR3 extends over 19 amino acids. The J segment lost 4 bases and the V segment lost 4 bases, leaving 21 bases of the junction unmatched. The CDR3 spells CASSSASTGDRVVVYGYTF. CDR3 coding DNA: TGTGCCAGCAGCTCGGCATCTACAGGGGATAGGGTGGTGGTCTATGGCTACACCTTC.

The table lists this clonotype with a few counts. The V gene is TRBV27, the J gene TRBJ1-1, with no clear D. Trimming pared 0 bases from V and 1 base from J, leaving 6 bases between. Germline V lookup: CDR1 MNHEY, CDR2 SMNVEV (reference sequence). The CDR3 is 14 residues long. The CDR3 loop reads CASSLSPGNTEAFF. The CDR3 DNA is TGTGCCAGCAGTTTATCGCCAGGGAACACTGAAGCTTTCTTT.

This clonotype occurred a few times. The chain has TRBV10-2 and TRBJ1-1; 9 positions match TRBD1. The CDR3 is made up of 14 amino acids. The V segment lost 5 bases and the J segment 4 bases; nucleotides outside the gene matches: 5. The germline V gene encodes CDR1 WSHSY and CDR2 SAAADI. The CDR3 DNA reads TGCGCCAGCAGTTGGGACAGGGTGGGCACTGAAGCTTTCTTT. Encoded protein: CASSWDRVGTEAFF.

The chain combines TRBV11-2 with TRBJ2-1; D remains unclear. The germline V gene has CDR1 SGHAT and CDR2 FQNNGV. The CDR3 runs to 13 residues. With 1 base removed from V and 7 bases from J, the gap between germline ends came to 8 bases. This CDR3 reads CASSLGFKNEQFF. DNA of the CDR3: TGTGCCAGCAGCTTAGGTTTCAAGAATGAGCAGTTCTTC.

This clonotype was detected a few times. This rearrangement joins TRBV6-2 or TRBV6-3 to TRBJ2-5; D uncertain. Germline-derived CDR1 and CDR2 are MNHEY and SVGEGT. The CDR3 spans 11 residues. V lost 6 bases to trimming and J lost 1 base, with 3 bases between them. CDR3 residues: CASRGQETQYF. The CDR3 nucleotides are TGTGCCAGCAGAGGCCAAGAGACCCAGTACTTC.

This chain uses TRBV20-1 with TRBJ1-5; no clear D gene. CDR3 length: 12 amino acids. Trimming removed 5 bases from V and 4 bases from J, with 9 bases in between. Germline V gene sequence: CDR1 DFQATT, CDR2 SNEGSKA (reference sequence). The CDR3 bases are TGCAGTGCTTCCATGGGGAATCAGCCCCAGCATTTT. Translation: CSASMGNQPQHF.

This clonotype was observed a handful of times. J is TRBJ2-2 and V is TRBV7-9; D not certain. Trimming left V 4 bases short and J 6 bases short, with 6 bases between. The V gene's germline CDR1 is SEHNR and CDR2 FQNEAQ (reference sequence). CDR3 length: 12 amino acids. DNA of the CDR3: TGTGCCAGCAGCTGGTCGGCCGGGGAGCTGTTTTTT. Translation gives CASSWSAGELFF.

J is TRBJ2-7 and V is TRBV7-9; D might be TRBD2 (5 bases). Germline V CDR1 and CDR2: SEHNR, FQNEAQ (reference sequence). The CDR3 extends over 15 amino acids. V was trimmed by 0 bases and J by 2 bases, leaving 11 bases between them. The CDR3 DNA is TGTGCCAGCAGCTTAGCGGAGGTCCCCCCCTACGAGCAGTACTTC. It encodes CASSLAEVPPYEQYF.

The J gene is TRBJ2-5, the V gene TRBV7-9, with 9 bases fitting TRBD1. The CDR3 is made up of 14 amino acids. Germline V gene data show CDR1 as SEHNR and CDR2 as FQNEAQ (reference sequence). V trimming: 7 bases; J trimming: 5 bases; junction bases outside the gene matches: 8. CDR3 in amino acids: CASTGTGKGETQYF. As DNA, the CDR3 is TGTGCCAGCACCGGGACAGGGAAGGGCGAGACCCAGTACTTC.

The CDR3 sequence: CASSAHTSGGTYEQYF. The CDR3 nucleotides are TGTGCCAGCTCAGCCCACACTAGCGGGGGAACCTACGAGCAGTACTTC. This chain connects TRBV18 to TRBJ2-7; 11 nucleotides line up with TRBD2. The CDR3 totals 16 residues. The J segment lost 2 bases and the V segment lost 5 bases, leaving 8 bases of the junction unmatched. Looked up from germline, CDR1 is KGHSH and CDR2 is LQKENI.

This clonotype occurred a few times. The chain employs TRBV3-1 and TRBJ2-6; D remains ambiguous. There are 16 residues in the CDR3. Deletions cut 0 bases from V and 4 bases from J, with 10 bases between. CDR1 and CDR2 (germline): LGHDT, YNNKEL (reference sequence). The DNA for the CDR3 is TGTGCCAGCAGCCAAGAGCGAACGCTCGGGGCCAACGTCCTGACTTTC. Translated, it gives CASSQERTLGANVLTF.

A note on this clonotype: It may be a read error: a sequence one base away is much more abundant. This CDR3 reads CVSSSTKIGNTIYF. In nucleotides, the CDR3 is TGTGTCAGCAGCTCAACTAAGATTGGAAACACCATATATTTT. This chain uses TRBV7-6 with TRBJ1-3; D not resolved. This CDR3 comprises 14 residues. Germline values: CDR1 SGHVS, CDR2 FNYEAQ.

A few counts support this clonotype. The V call is TRBV27, the J call TRBJ2-5; TRBD2 is a possible D gene (6 bases). Per the germline V gene, CDR1 is MNHEY and CDR2 is SMNVEV (reference sequence). This CDR3 region has 14 residues. V gave up 5 bases and J gave up 0 bases, with 10 bases separating them. This chain's CDR3 is CASSNAGHQETQYF. CDR3 nucleotides: TGTGCCAGCAGTAACGCGGGACACCAAGAGACCCAGTACTTC.

This clonotype came up a few times. This chain joins TRBV2 and TRBJ2-1, with 10 bases fitting TRBD2. V was pared by 8 bases and J by 8 bases, with 9 bases of the junction left unmatched. This CDR3 is built from 14 residues. Germline CDR1 is SNHLY and CDR2 is FYNNEI. The CDR3 here is CASGESSGGYEQFF. DNA of the CDR3: TGTGCCAGCGGGGAATCTAGCGGGGGCTATGAGCAGTTCTTC. The whole variable domain, filled in from reference TRBV2 and TRBJ2-1, reads EPEVTQTPSHQVTQMGQEVILRCVPISNHLYFYWYRQILGQKVEFLVSFYNNEISEKSEIFDDQFSVERPDGSNFTLKIRSTKLEDSAMYFCASGESSGGYEQFFGPGTRLTVL.

The chain is built from TRBV5-4 and TRBJ2-3; 15 nucleotides match TRBD2. Germline assignment: CDR1 SGHNT and CDR2 YYREEE (reference sequence). Losses at the gene ends were 3 bases for V and 5 bases for J; bases not matched to a gene: 10. This CDR3 comprises 18 residues. Here the CDR3 DNA reads TGTGCCAGCAGCTCAACCGGACTAGCGGGGGGGCCGAAAGATACGCAGTATTTT. Translating it yields CASSSTGLAGGPKDTQYF.

The V and J genes are TRBV12-3 or TRBV12-4 and TRBJ2-1; TRBD2 might be the D (5 bases). This CDR3 has 12 residues. V was clipped by 6 bases and J by 10 bases, with 13 bases between them. CDR3 in DNA: TGTGCCAGCAGCCCGACTAATCACGAGCAGTTCTTC. Translating it yields CASSPTNHEQFF.

The rearrangement joins TRBV7-8 to TRBJ1-6; perhaps TRBD1 as D (5 bases). The germline V gene has CDR1 SGHVS and CDR2 FQNEAQ. CDR3 length equals 13 residues. Deletions cut 5 bases from V and 8 bases from J, with 10 bases between. The CDR3 nucleotides read TGTGCCAGCAGCGCTTTGGGGGATTCACCCCTCCACTTT. Encoded protein: CASSALGDSPLHF.

The V call is TRBV12-3 or TRBV12-4, the J call TRBJ1-5; a possible D gene is TRBD1 (6 bases). This CDR3 is 14 amino acids long. V was pared by 1 base and J by 6 bases, with 10 bases between. The CDR3 coding sequence is TGTGCCAGCAGTTTAGACAGGGCCAGTCAGCCCCAGCATTTT. This sequence encodes CASSLDRASQPQHF.

This clonotype was seen at least ten times. The chain couples TRBV7-9 to TRBJ1-1, with D hard to call. The CDR3 covers 11 residues. V was clipped by 5 bases and J by 6 bases, with 7 bases between them. Germline V CDR1 and CDR2: SEHNR, FQNEAQ (reference sequence). The chain's CDR3 is CASSRWAEAFF. The CDR3 DNA reads TGTGCCAGCAGCAGGTGGGCTGAAGCTTTCTTT.

This clonotype was counted many times. The rearrangement uses TRBV2 and TRBJ2-3; no firm D call. The CDR3 spans 14 residues. Germline CDR1 reads SNHLY; CDR2 reads FYNNEI. The V gene lost 10 bases and the J gene lost 0 bases, with 14 bases spanning the gap. CDR3 region: CATLLQQSTDTQYF. The CDR3 DNA reads as TGTGCCACCCTTCTCCAACAGAGCACAGATACGCAGTATTTT. Supplemented by reference TRBV2 and TRBJ2-3, the full variable domain reads EPEVTQTPSHQVTQMGQEVILRCVPISNHLYFYWYRQILGQKVEFLVSFYNNEISEKSEIFDDQFSVERPDGSNFTLKIRSTKLEDSAMYFCATLLQQSTDTQYFGPGTRLTVL.

This sequence joins TRBV6-1 and TRBJ2-3; 7 bases map to TRBD1. With 6 bases clipped from V and 2 bases from J, the junction kept 11 bases outside the gene matches. Germline CDR1 and CDR2: MNHNS and SASEGT. The length of the CDR3 is 16 residues. CDR3 nucleotide sequence: TGTGCCAGCAGCTCCCAAAAGGGGGCCGTCACAGATACGCAGTATTTT. Its translation is CASSSQKGAVTDTQYF.

The J gene is TRBJ2-1, the V gene TRBV4-1; the D is unclear. The CDR3 is 12 amino acids. CDR1 is MGHRA and CDR2 is YSYEKL in the germline V gene. Trimming took off 3 bases at V and 12 bases at J, with 12 bases between the two ends. DNA for the CDR3: TGCGCCAGCAGCCAGCAGACAAGGGCGCAGTTCTTC. It specifies CASSQQTRAQFF.

This clonotype came up a few times. The chain combines TRBV6-1 with TRBJ1-1; no clear D gene. From germline, CDR1 is MNHNS and CDR2 SASEGT. The CDR3 consists of 13 residues. The V gene lost 5 bases and the J gene lost 4 bases, with 11 bases spanning the gap. CDR3 nucleotide sequence: TGTGCCAGCAGTCCCCCGAGAGGCACTGAAGCTTTCTTT. Protein product: CASSPPRGTEAFF.

This sequence joins TRBV9 and TRBJ2-7, with a possible D match to TRBD1 (5 bases). Per germline, CDR1 SGDLS and CDR2 YYNGEE. Trimming removed 0 bases from V and 4 bases from J, with 14 bases in between. The CDR3 sequence is 15 residues long. As DNA, the CDR3 is TGTGCCAGCAGCGTAGGGCAGGGCTTAGGGTACGAGCAGTACTTC. This gives the protein CASSVGQGLGYEQYF.

This clonotype was observed a few times. The J gene is TRBJ2-1, the V gene TRBV9; 10 nucleotides line up with TRBD2. V shed 0 bases and J 8 bases; nucleotides not matched to a gene: 8. The CDR3 extends over 16 amino acids. Germline CDR1 reads SGDLS; CDR2 reads YYNGEE. Here the CDR3 reads CASSVVASGGIYEQFF. The CDR3, as DNA: TGTGCCAGCAGCGTAGTTGCTAGCGGGGGTATATATGAGCAGTTCTTC.

This clonotype has more than one count but fewer than ten. V is TRBV18 and J is TRBJ2-3; no reliable D call. This CDR3 spans 14 amino acids. Trimming removed 4 bases from V and 5 bases from J, with 13 bases in between. Germline values: CDR1 KGHSH, CDR2 LQKENI. The chain's CDR3 is CASSLIRSKDTQYF. Written as DNA, the CDR3 is TGTGCCAGCTCACTTATCAGATCTAAAGATACGCAGTATTTT.

The chain couples TRBV7-9 to TRBJ1-1; D remains unclear. This CDR3 region has 13 residues. CDR1 is SEHNR, CDR2 FQNEAQ, per germline (reference sequence). Trimming took 2 bases from V and 1 from J, leaving 5 bases between them. CDR3 DNA sequence: TGTGCCAGCAGCTTATTTGAGAACACTGAAGCTTTCTTT. The encoded protein is CASSLFENTEAFF.

In this sample, this clonotype turned up once. The rearrangement joins TRBV29-1 to TRBJ2-6, with a weak D call TRBD1 (5 bases). V gave up 0 bases and J gave up 1 base, with 7 bases separating them. Germline loops: CDR1 SQVTM, CDR2 ANQGSEA. The CDR3 has 15 residues. The CDR3 DNA reads TGCAGCGTTGAAGATACAGGATCTGGGGCCAACGTCCTGACTTTC. It yields the protein CSVEDTGSGANVLTF.

This clonotype was picked up a small number of times. This chain uses TRBV6-6 with TRBJ1-2; D unresolved. V lost 8 bases, J lost 3 bases, and 22 bases lay in between. Looked up from germline, CDR1 is MNHNY and CDR2 is SVGAGI (reference sequence). There are 16 residues in the CDR3. CDR3 in DNA: TGTGCCAGCTACGAGGTGGGGTACGGAGAGGACTATGGCTACACCTTC. Amino acids: CASYEVGYGEDYGYTF.

In its sample, this clonotype was seen many times. The chain is built from TRBV27 and TRBJ2-3; TRBD2 matches at 14 bases. This CDR3 contains 17 residues. The trim removed 5 bases at V and 2 bases at J, leaving 6 bases unmatched. Per the germline V gene, CDR1 is MNHEY and CDR2 is SMNVEV (reference sequence). CDR3 nucleotides: TGTGCCAGCAGTAGGGGACTAGCGGGGGTCTCCACAGATACGCAGTATTTT. Its translation is CASSRGLAGVSTDTQYF.

This clonotype was counted between two and nine times. This sequence joins TRBV7-3 and TRBJ2-2, with TRBD2 identical over 8 bases. The CDR3 consists of 15 residues. Germline V lookup: CDR1 SGHTA, CDR2 FQGTGA. J gave up 8 bases and V 4 bases, and 9 bases lay outside the gene matches. The CDR3 is CASSSLAGGEGELFF. The CDR3 DNA reads TGTGCCAGCAGCTCCCTCGCGGGGGGTGAGGGGGAGCTGTTTTTT.

The V and J genes are TRBV5-1 and TRBJ2-3; no clear D gene. Per germline, CDR1 SGHRS and CDR2 YFSETQ. The V and J ends lost 3 bases and 4 bases respectively, with 12 bases between them. The CDR3 has 14 residues. The CDR3 protein is CASSWGLDPDTQYF. The CDR3 nucleotides read TGCGCCAGCAGCTGGGGTCTCGATCCAGATACGCAGTATTTT.